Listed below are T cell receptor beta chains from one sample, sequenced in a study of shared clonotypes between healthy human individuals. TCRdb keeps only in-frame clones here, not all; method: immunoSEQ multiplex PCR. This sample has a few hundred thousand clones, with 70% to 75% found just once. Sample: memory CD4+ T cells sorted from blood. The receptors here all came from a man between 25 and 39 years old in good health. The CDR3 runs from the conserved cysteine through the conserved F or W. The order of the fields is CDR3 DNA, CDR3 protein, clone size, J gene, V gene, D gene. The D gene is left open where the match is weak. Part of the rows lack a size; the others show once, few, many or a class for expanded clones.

TGTGCCAGCAGCTTACTCGGGGGAAGGGGCGCCGGGGAGCTGTTTTTT CASSLLGGRGAGELFF NA TRBJ2-2 TRBV7-6 NA
TGTGCCAGCAGCCCGGCGGGACTAGCGGGAGAGGGTGTAGAGACCCAGTACTTC CASSPAGLAGEGVETQYF NA TRBJ2-5 TRBV27 TRBD2
TGTGCCAGCATCTCCGGGAGGAGCACAGATACGCAGTATTTT CASISGRSTDTQYF NA TRBJ2-3 TRBV7-2 TRBD2
TGTGCCAGCAGCCTGAAAAGGGACAGGGGCCCCTACGAGCAGTACTTC CASSLKRDRGPYEQYF NA TRBJ2-7 TRBV14 TRBD1
TGTGCCAGCAGTGAATCGGGAGGGGGTTCAGATACGCAGTATTTT CASSESGGGSDTQYF NA TRBJ2-3 TRBV6-1 TRBD2
TGTGCCAGCAGTGGAGGTGTCGAGGCTAGCGAGTACAATGAGCAGTTCTTC CASSGGVEASEYNEQFF NA TRBJ2-1 TRBV11-2 NA
TGTGCTATCACCCGTGCTAGCGGGAGGGGCAATGAGCAGTTCTTC CAITRASGRGNEQFF NA TRBJ2-1 TRBV7-7 TRBD2
TGCGCCAGCAGCTTGACAGGACCGTACGAGCAGTACTTC CASSLTGPYEQYF once TRBJ2-7 TRBV5-1 NA
TGTGCCATCAGGGACGGAAGGTTCGGGGGCTCCTACGAGCAGTACTTC CAIRDGRFGGSYEQYF NA TRBJ2-7 TRBV10-3 NA
TGTGCCAGCTGTAACGCGTCCCAGGGATGGAGCTTAAAAGAGACCCAGTACTTC CASCNASQGWSLKETQYF NA TRBJ2-5 TRBV2 NA
TGTGCCAGCAGCTTCCCCCGAGAGACCCAGTACTTC CASSFPRETQYF NA TRBJ2-5 TRBV5-8 NA
TGCAGCGCCGTGAGGCAAGATACGCAGTATTTT CSAVRQDTQYF NA TRBJ2-3 TRBV29-1 NA
TGTGCCAGCAACGAACGGCTAGCGGGAGTTATGGATACGCAGTATTTT CASNERLAGVMDTQYF NA TRBJ2-3 TRBV5-4 TRBD2
TGTGCCAGCAGCCTAACACCGGACAAAAGCACAGATACGCAGTATTTT CASSLTPDKSTDTQYF NA TRBJ2-3 TRBV7-2 NA
TGTGCCAGCGCAGTAAACAGTTACCAAGAGACCCAGTACTTC CASAVNSYQETQYF NA TRBJ2-5 TRBV6-6 NA
TGCGCCAGCAGCTTGGAGGCAGCGGGTAGTAATTCACCCCTCCACTTT CASSLEAAGSNSPLHF NA TRBJ1-6 TRBV5-1 NA
TGTGCCAGCAGCTACCGGGACAGGGTCCAAGAGACCCAGTACTTC CASSYRDRVQETQYF NA TRBJ2-5 TRBV28 TRBD1
TGCGCCAGCAGTGAAGTCAGGTCCACTGAAGCTTTCTTT CASSEVRSTEAFF few TRBJ1-1 TRBV10-1 NA
TGTGCCAGCACCTGCGACCGTTGGACAGGGGCGGAACAGCCCCAGCATTTT CASTCDRWTGAEQPQHF few TRBJ1-5 TRBV7-3 TRBD1
TGTGCCATCATCGACAGGATCACAGATACGCAGTATTTT CAIIDRITDTQYF NA TRBJ2-3 TRBV5-4 NA
TGTGCCAGCAGCTTAGACAGGGGGCATGGCTACACCTTC CASSLDRGHGYTF NA TRBJ1-2 TRBV7-9 TRBD1
TGTGCCAGCAGCGGACGCTCCTACAATGAGCAGTTCTTC CASSGRSYNEQFF NA TRBJ2-1 TRBV2 NA
TGTGCCAGCGGTACAGGGGCGTACACTGAAGCTTTCTTT CASGTGAYTEAFF NA TRBJ1-1 TRBV7-6 TRBD1
TGTGCCAGCAGATCACTTGGACAGGGGTACGAGCAGTACTTC CASRSLGQGYEQYF NA TRBJ2-7 TRBV27 TRBD1
TGCGCCAGCAGCTTGGTGGGCCATGACAGGGGGATCACAGATACGCAGTATTTT CASSLVGHDRGITDTQYF NA TRBJ2-3 TRBV5-1 TRBD1
TGTGCCAGCAGCCCAAACCCAGGGGGTTTGGGAGAAAAACTGTTTTTT CASSPNPGGLGEKLFF NA TRBJ1-4 TRBV11-2 TRBD1
TGTGCCACCAGCAGAGGGGGACAGGGAGGCTCCTACGAGCAGTACTTC CATSRGGQGGSYEQYF NA TRBJ2-7 TRBV15 TRBD1
TGTGCCAGCAGCTCGGGACTGGCGAACACCGGGGAGCTGTTTTTT CASSSGLANTGELFF NA TRBJ2-2 TRBV5-4 NA
TGTGCCAGCAGTGAGCGGGGGGCAGGTGGGGCCAACGTCCTGACTTTC CASSERGAGGANVLTF few TRBJ2-6 TRBV6-1 TRBD2